Following are 18 T cell receptor beta chains from one sample sequenced in a study of CD8 T cells in Susac syndrome. RNA totalling about 0.45 to 1 ug underwent reverse transcription with random hexamers. Using its own MiXCR run on the immunoSEQ multiplex PCR reads, TCRdb lists one record per CDR3 protein. The table has about 190,000 distinct CDR3 sequences, over 90% seen once. The sequenced sample was CD8+ T cells from PBMCs. These TCRs come from a human donor with Susac syndrome.

This chain connects TRBV20-1 to TRBJ2-2, with TRBD2 identical over 7 bases. The V and J ends lost 1 base and 1 base, in that order; junction bases with no gene match: 3. In germline, CDR1 is DFQATT, CDR2 SNEGSKA (reference sequence). The CDR3 consists of 15 residues. CDR3 in DNA: TGCAGTGCTAGAGGACGGGAGGTGAACACCGGGGAGCTGTTTTTT. Translation: CSARGREVNTGELFF.

This chain uses TRBV25-1 with TRBJ2-1, with D perhaps given as TRBD1 or TRBD2 (5 bases each). CDR1 is MGHDK, CDR2 SYGVNS, per germline. Trimming took off 10 bases at V and 8 bases at J, with 18 bases between the two ends. CDR3 length: 13 residues. This chain's CDR3 is CATTGPTGHEQFF. In DNA, the CDR3 is TGTGCCACCACCGGGCCAACGGGGCATGAGCAGTTCTTC.

This chain links TRBV28 with TRBJ2-7, with 8 bases matching TRBD1. The CDR3 is 16 residues long. The germline gives CDR1 MDHEN, CDR2 SYDVKM. The trim removed 1 base at V and 2 bases at J, leaving 7 bases unmatched. DNA of the CDR3: TGTGCCAGCAGTTTATTTGGGACAGGAATTACCTACGAGCAGTACTTC. Translation gives CASSLFGTGITYEQYF.

The chain carries TRBV20-1 and TRBJ2-2; 8 bases are shared with TRBD2. The CDR3 has 17 amino acids. Per germline, CDR1 DFQATT and CDR2 SNEGSKA (reference sequence). V trimming: 0 bases; J trimming: 3 bases; junction bases outside the gene matches: 9. In DNA, the CDR3 is TGCAGTGCTAGAGAAGACGGGAGGGCCTGGGACACCGGGGAGCTGTTTTTT. Translated, it gives CSAREDGRAWDTGELFF.

The chain carries TRBV10-3 and TRBJ2-5; D is undetermined. Germline V gene lookup returns CDR1 ENHRY and CDR2 SYGVKD. The CDR3 is 11 residues long. Between the trimmed V and J ends, which lost 7 bases and 5 bases, there was a span of 8 bases. CDR3 coding DNA: TGTGCCATCAAGTCTTCGGAGACCCAGTACTTC. The encoded protein is CAIKSSETQYF.

The chain has TRBV7-9 and TRBJ1-1; the D is unclear. This CDR3 is 15 amino acids long. Germline CDR1 reads SEHNR; CDR2 reads FQNEAQ (reference sequence). Trimming removed 3 bases at V and 1 base at J, with 12 bases between. The CDR3 loop reads CASSLPGQKNTEAFF. The CDR3 region has the DNA TGTGCCAGCAGCTTGCCCGGCCAGAAGAACACTGAAGCTTTCTTT. Supplemented by reference TRBV7-9 and TRBJ1-1, the full variable domain reads DTGVSQNPRHKITKRGQNVTFRCDPISEHNRLYWYRQTLGQGPEFLTYFQNEAQLEKSRLLSDRFSAERPKGSFSTLEIQRTEQGDSAMYLCASSLPGQKNTEAFFGQGTRLTVV.

This clonotype was observed once. DNA for the CDR3: TGCAGTGCTAGACGGGAAGCTAGCTACGAGCAGTACTTC. Translated: CSARREASYEQYF. The gene calls are TRBV20-1 and TRBJ2-7, with a tentative D call TRBD2 (5 bases). The CDR3 length is 13 residues. Germline V lookup: CDR1 DFQATT, CDR2 SNEGSKA (reference sequence). Trimming cost V 2 bases and J 3 bases, with 11 bases left between them.

The V and J genes are TRBV11-2 and TRBJ2-7, with 7 bases matching TRBD2. Trimming took 7 bases from V and 2 from J; bases not matched to a gene: 8. Germline CDR1 is SGHAT and CDR2 is FQNNGV. The CDR3 spans 14 residues. For the CDR3, the DNA is TGTGCCAGCATCGGTAGCGGGTCGACCTACGAGCAGTACTTC. It is translated as CASIGSGSTYEQYF.

J is TRBJ2-3 and V is TRBV7-9; 7 positions agree with TRBD2. Trimming at V came to 3 bases and at J to 6 bases, leaving 6 bases not matched to a gene. CDR1 SEHNR and CDR2 FQNEAQ come from the germline V gene (reference sequence). This CDR3 contains 14 residues. CDR3 bases: TGTGCCAGCAGCTTCCTAGCGGTAGGGGATACGCAGTATTTT. Amino acid sequence: CASSFLAVGDTQYF. Together with reference TRBV7-9 and TRBJ2-3, the CDR3 gives the full variable domain: DTGVSQNPRHKITKRGQNVTFRCDPISEHNRLYWYRQTLGQGPEFLTYFQNEAQLEKSRLLSDRFSAERPKGSFSTLEIQRTEQGDSAMYLCASSFLAVGDTQYFGPGTRLTVL.

V usage is TRBV30 and J usage is TRBJ1-1; D ambiguous. Germline V lookup: CDR1 GTSNPN, CDR2 SVGIG (reference sequence). The V and J ends lost 0 bases and 0 bases respectively, with 5 bases between them. The CDR3 is made up of 13 amino acids. CDR3 region: CAWSVTVNTEAFF. The CDR3 region has the DNA TGTGCCTGGAGTGTAACCGTGAACACTGAAGCTTTCTTT.

The V gene is TRBV28, the J gene TRBJ2-3; TRBD2 matches 7 bases. Germline trimming cut 5 bases from V and 0 bases from J; bases unmatched to any gene: 8. This CDR3 contains 16 residues. The germline V gene encodes CDR1 MDHEN and CDR2 SYDVKM. Here the CDR3 DNA reads TGTGCCAGCAGTCCCCGCGATAGCGGGAGCACAGATACGCAGTATTTT. Residues: CASSPRDSGSTDTQYF.

The chain combines TRBV30 with TRBJ1-5; no firm D call. This CDR3 has 15 amino acids. V lost 0 bases to trimming and J lost 1 base, with 10 bases between them. CDR1 is GTSNPN, CDR2 SVGIG, per germline (reference sequence). In nucleotides, the CDR3 is TGTGCCTGGAGTGTTTCGGTTAGAAGCAATCAGCCCCAGCATTTT. Translating it yields CAWSVSVRSNQPQHF.

This rearrangement joins TRBV5-4 to TRBJ2-1; TRBD2 matches 11 bases. CDR1 is SGHNT, CDR2 YYREEE, per germline (reference sequence). The CDR3 has 15 residues. V gave up 2 bases and J gave up 8 bases; unmatched junction bases: 6. The CDR3: CASSFTSGSFDEQFF. The CDR3 DNA reads TGTGCCAGCAGCTTCACTAGCGGGAGTTTCGATGAGCAGTTCTTC. Looking up the rest from reference TRBV5-4 and TRBJ2-1 gives the full variable domain: ETGVTQSPTHLIKTRGQQVTLRCSSQSGHNTVSWYQQALGQGPQFIFQYYREEENGRGNFPPRFSGLQFPNYSSELNVNALELDDSALYLCASSFTSGSFDEQFFGPGTRLTVL.

The V and J genes are TRBV9 and TRBJ1-3; D may be TRBD1 (5 bases). Trimming pared 2 bases from V and 3 bases from J, leaving 12 bases between. The germline V gene encodes CDR1 SGDLS and CDR2 YYNGEE. CDR3 size: 15 residues. CDR3 region: CASSVGGRNGNTIYF. The CDR3 coding sequence is TGTGCCAGCAGCGTTGGGGGAAGAAATGGAAACACCATATATTTT.

The chain uses TRBV11-2 and TRBJ2-1; D not resolved. The V and J ends lost 5 bases and 10 bases respectively, with 6 bases between them. The CDR3 runs to 10 residues. The germline V gene has CDR1 SGHAT and CDR2 FQNNGV. For the CDR3, the DNA is TGTGCCAGCAGCCTGAGGGAGCAGTTCTTC. Translating it yields CASSLREQFF.

This chain links TRBV14 with TRBJ2-1; the match to TRBD2 covers 8 bases. Unmatched junction bases numbered 19, after V lost 7 bases and J lost 5 bases. Looked up from germline, CDR1 is SGHDN and CDR2 is FVKESK. The CDR3 loop spans 18 amino acids. CDR3 sequence reads: CASTPEGAGEGLHNEQFF. The CDR3 DNA is TGTGCCAGCACCCCTGAGGGAGCGGGAGAAGGTCTACACAATGAGCAGTTCTTC. The entire variable domain, with the rest obtained from reference TRBV14 and TRBJ2-1, is as follows: EAGVTQFPSHSVIEKGQTVTLRCDPISGHDNLYWYRRVMGKEIKFLLHFVKESKQDESGMPNNRFLAERTGGTYSTLKVQPAELEDSGVYFCASTPEGAGEGLHNEQFFGPGTRLTVL.

V is TRBV14 and J is TRBJ2-7; D call uncertain. Germline V gene sequence: CDR1 SGHDN, CDR2 FVKESK. Between the trimmed V and J ends, which lost 3 bases and 0 bases, there was a span of 9 bases. The CDR3 loop spans 14 amino acids. The CDR3, as DNA: TGTGCCAGCAGCCAGACTGGTCACTCCTACGAGCAGTACTTC. It encodes CASSQTGHSYEQYF.

The chain uses TRBV30 and TRBJ2-7; TRBD2 aligns across 11 bases. Trimming took 0 bases from V and 4 from J; bases not matched to a gene: 2. Looked up from germline, CDR1 is GTSNPN and CDR2 is SVGIG (reference sequence). CDR3 size: 14 residues. The CDR3 sequence is CAWSVTSGGYEQYF. In DNA, the CDR3 is TGTGCCTGGAGTGTAACTAGCGGGGGATACGAGCAGTACTTC.